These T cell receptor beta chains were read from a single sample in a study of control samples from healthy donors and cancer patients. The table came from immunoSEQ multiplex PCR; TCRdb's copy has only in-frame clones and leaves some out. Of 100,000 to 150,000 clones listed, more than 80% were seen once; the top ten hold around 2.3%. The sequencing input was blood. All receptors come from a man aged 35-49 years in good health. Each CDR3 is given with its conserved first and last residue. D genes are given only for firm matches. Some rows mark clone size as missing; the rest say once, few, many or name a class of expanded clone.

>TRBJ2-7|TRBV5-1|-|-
TGCGCCAGCAGCCTTCGGACAGCGTCCTACGAGCAGTACTTC
CASSLRTASYEQYF
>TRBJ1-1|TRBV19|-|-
TGTGCCAGTACCATGGACAACCTGAACACTGAAGCTTTCTTT
CASTMDNLNTEAFF
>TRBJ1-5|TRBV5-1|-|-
TGCGCCAGCAGCTCCTCCGGGGGGCTCAATCAGCCCCAGCATTTT
CASSSSGGLNQPQHF
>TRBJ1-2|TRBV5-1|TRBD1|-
TGCGCCAGCAGCTTGGATCCGGGACAGGGCTATGGCCACACCTTC
CASSLDPGQGYGHTF
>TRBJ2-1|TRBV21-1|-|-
TGTGCCAGCAGCACCCCAGGGTTCTTC
CASSTPGFF
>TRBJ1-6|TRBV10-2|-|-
TGCGCCAGCAGTGAACGAGAGTTCACCCTCCACTTT
CASSEREFTLHF
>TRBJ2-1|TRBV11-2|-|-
TGTGCCAGCAGCTTAGATATCGGTGAGCAGTTCTTC
CASSLDIGEQFF
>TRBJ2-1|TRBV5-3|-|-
TGTGCCAGAAGCCCTCTAGGGAAGGGGAACAATGAGCAGTTCTTC
CARSPLGKGNNEQFF
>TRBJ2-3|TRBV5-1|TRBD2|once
TGCGCCAGCAGCGAGGGCAGGGAGGGAGATACGCAGTATTTT
CASSEGREGDTQYF
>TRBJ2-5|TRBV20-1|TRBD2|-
TGCAGTGCTAGTCAGCCAGCGGGGCGGAGTAGGGCCCAGTACTTC
CSASQPAGRSRAQYF
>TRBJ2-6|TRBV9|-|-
TGTGCCAGCAGCACCCGACGGGACTCTGGGGCCAACGTCCTGACTTTC
CASSTRRDSGANVLTF
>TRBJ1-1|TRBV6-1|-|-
TGTGCCAGCAGTGAAGTCAGGGCCCTGAACACTGAAGCTTTCTTT
CASSEVRALNTEAFF
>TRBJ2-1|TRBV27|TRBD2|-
TGTGCCAGCAATAGCGGGGGGGCCCACAATGAGCAGTTCTTC
CASNSGGAHNEQFF
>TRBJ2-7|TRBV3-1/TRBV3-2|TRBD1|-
TGTGCCAGCAGCCAATTGACAGGGGTCGGCGAGCAGTACTTC
CASSQLTGVGEQYF
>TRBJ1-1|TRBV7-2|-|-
TGTGCCAGCAGTCCTAGGGACCGCGTCGCCTCTGAAGCTTTCTTT
CASSPRDRVASEAFF
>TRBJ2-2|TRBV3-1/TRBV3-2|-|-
TGTGCCAGCAGCCACCAACAGGTCCCCGGGGAGCTGTTTTTT
CASSHQQVPGELFF
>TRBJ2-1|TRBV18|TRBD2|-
TGTGCCAGCTCGCGTTGGGAGGGGTCCTCCTACAATGAGCAGTTCTTC
CASSRWEGSSYNEQFF
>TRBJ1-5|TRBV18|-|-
TGTGCCAGCTCCGGGACACCTAGTCAGCCCCAGCATTTT
CASSGTPSQPQHF
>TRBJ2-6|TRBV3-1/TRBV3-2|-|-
TGTGCCAGCAGCCAAGAAAGGGTAGCCGGGGCCAACGTCCTGACTTTC
CASSQERVAGANVLTF
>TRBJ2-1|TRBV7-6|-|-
TGTGCCAGCAGCTTAGCGGCCAGAACCTCCTACAATGAGCAGTTCTTC
CASSLAARTSYNEQFF
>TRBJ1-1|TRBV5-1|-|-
TGCGCCAGCCGACAGCTGAACACTGAAGCTTTCTTT
CASRQLNTEAFF
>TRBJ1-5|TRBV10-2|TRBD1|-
TGCGCCAGCAGTTGGACAGGGATCAATCAGCCCCAGCATTTT
CASSWTGINQPQHF
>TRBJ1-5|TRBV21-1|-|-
TGTGCCAGCAGCAAAGGCACCTGGCAGAGGATCCTGGGGTTTCAGCCCCAGCATTTT
CASSKGTWQRILGFQPQHF
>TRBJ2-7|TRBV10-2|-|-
TGCGCCAGCAGTGAGTCTTGGACCCCGGAGGTCTGGTACGAGCAGTACTTC
CASSESWTPEVWYEQYF
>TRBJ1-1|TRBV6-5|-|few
TGTGCCAGCAGGGTTAACACTGAAGCTTTCTTT
CASRVNTEAFF